The subject of this entry is one T cell receptor beta chain. The germline gene is not matched at one end of the junction; a read error may be the cause. RNA transcripts yielded amplified TCR beta CDR3 regions. The HTBI primer set drove a first-round RT-PCR of the TCR CDR3. Using its own MiXCR run on the multiplex PCR reads, TCRdb lists one record per CDR3 protein. The sample shows 250,000 to 300,000 distinct CDR3 sequences, around 13% of them seen only once. The entry originates in a study of T cells in Graves' hyperthyroidism and ophthalmopathy. The receptor's source is a middle-aged woman with Graves' hyperthyroidism. The specimen sequenced was blood.

The CDR3 loop reads CASSFRGEEAQYF. The CDR3, as DNA: TGTGCCAGCAGCTTTAGAGGGGAAGAGGCCCAGTACTTC. V is TRBV11-3 and J is TRBJ2-5; either TRBD1 or TRBD2 may fit D (5 bases each). CDR1 is SGHNT and CDR2 is YENEEA in the germline V gene. The CDR3 extends over 13 amino acids.